The rows below give T cell receptor beta chains drawn from one sample of a study of blood T cell repertoires in COVID-19. This table comes from immunoSEQ multiplex PCR, and its TCRdb copy is limited to in-frame clones, with some not included. This sample carries 350,000 to 450,000 clones, around 83% of them seen once, and the ten largest clones take about 4.9%. The sequenced material came from PBMCs or T cells enriched from blood (not recorded which). These receptors all come from a woman aged 45-65 years who had recovered from COVID-19. CDR3s include the opening cysteine and the closing phenylalanine or tryptophan. A D gene is named only where the DNA matches it firmly. Clone sizes are given selectively: once, few, many, or a class where the clone is expanded.

CARSLLIRGDRDQPQHF,TGTGCCAGAAGCTTATTAATTCGGGGGGACCGCGATCAGCCCCAGCATTTT,-,few,TRBJ1-5,TRBV5-3
CASSFQSWSSGANVLTF,TGCGCCAGCAGCTTCCAGTCCTGGAGCTCTGGGGCCAACGTCCTGACTTTC,-,-,TRBJ2-6,TRBV5-1
CASSQGGTEKETQYF,TGCGCCAGCAGTCAAGGGGGGACAGAAAAAGAGACCCAGTACTTC,-,-,TRBJ2-5,TRBV23-1
CASSLKLSYGYTF,TGTGCCAGCAGCTTGAAACTGAGCTATGGCTACACCTTC,-,-,TRBJ1-2,TRBV5-6
CASSADRGRAYGYTF,TGTGCCAGTAGTGCCGACAGGGGAAGGGCCTATGGCTACACCTTC,TRBD1,-,TRBJ1-2,TRBV19
CAWGGQARNQPQHF,TGTGCCTGGGGAGGACAGGCTCGCAATCAGCCCCAGCATTTT,TRBD1,-,TRBJ1-5,TRBV30
CAWSVEADYGYTF,TGTGCCTGGAGTGTGGAGGCAGACTATGGCTACACCTTC,-,-,TRBJ1-2,TRBV30
CASSSGTGVGGLSNQPQHF,TGTGCCAGCAGCTCGGGGACAGGGGTCGGAGGGTTGAGCAATCAGCCCCAGCATTTT,TRBD1,-,TRBJ1-5,TRBV6-6
CASSQGGAGHNSPLHF,TGTGCCAGCAGCCAAGGAGGGGCGGGACATAATTCACCCCTCCACTTT,-,-,TRBJ1-6,TRBV14
CASSKVEDLNTEAFF,TGTGCCAGCAGCAAAGTCGAGGATTTGAACACTGAAGCTTTCTTT,-,-,TRBJ1-1,TRBV21-1
CAISEFGSTISGANVLTF,TGTGCCATCAGTGAGTTCGGCAGCACTATATCTGGGGCCAACGTCCTGACTTTC,-,-,TRBJ2-6,TRBV10-3
CASSESGGYTF,TGTGCCAGCAGTGAATCTGGCGGTTACACCTTC,-,-,TRBJ1-2,TRBV2
CASTPIRTSGGLSYNEQFF,TGTGCCAGCACTCCGATCAGGACTAGCGGAGGCCTCTCCTACAATGAGCAGTTCTTC,TRBD2,-,TRBJ2-1,TRBV27
CASSQAPGTGHGYTF,TGCGCCAGCAGCCAAGCCCCCGGGACAGGGCATGGCTACACCTTC,TRBD1,once,TRBJ1-2,TRBV4-3
CASSLDLDRVRGYTF,TGCGCCAGCAGCTTGGACCTCGACAGGGTAAGGGGCTACACCTTC,TRBD1,-,TRBJ1-2,TRBV5-1
CASSSQAYSNQPQHF,TGTGCCAGCAGCTCCCAAGCGTATAGCAATCAGCCCCAGCATTTT,-,few,TRBJ1-5,TRBV11-2
CASSLQTVSYTF,TGTGCCAGCAGCTTACAGACAGTTAGCTACACCTTC,-,-,TRBJ1-2,TRBV7-9
CAWSVLGTGPRKLFF,TGTGCCTGGAGTGTACTAGGGACAGGGCCTCGAAAACTGTTTTTT,TRBD1,-,TRBJ1-4,TRBV30
CASRPRGRFYGYTF,TGTGCCAGCAGGCCCCGAGGGAGGTTCTATGGCTACACCTTC,-,-,TRBJ1-2,TRBV7-9
CSVEGGKDMNTEAFF,TGCAGCGTTGAGGGGGGGAAGGACATGAACACTGAAGCTTTCTTT,-,-,TRBJ1-1,TRBV29-1
CASSQDAWRATGELFF,TGTGCCAGCAGCCAAGATGCTTGGCGGGCCACCGGGGAGCTGTTTTTT,-,few,TRBJ2-2,TRBV3-1/TRBV3-2
CASTLLRGPGTEAFF,TGTGCCAGCACTCTTCTCAGGGGGCCAGGGACTGAAGCTTTCTTT,TRBD1,-,TRBJ1-1,TRBV5-8
CASSSGIGFNYGYTF,TGTGCCAGCAGCTCCGGGATCGGCTTTAACTATGGCTACACCTTC,-,-,TRBJ1-2,TRBV5-5
CSAGSTDTQYF,TGCAGCGCCGGGAGCACAGATACGCAGTATTTT,-,-,TRBJ2-3,TRBV29-1
CASSDTPTGGADSFF,TGTGCCAGCAGTGACACACCTACAGGGGGGGCGGACTCTTTCTTT,TRBD1,-,TRBJ1-1,TRBV6-1
CASSVERGIGANEKLFF,TGTGCCAGCAGCGTAGAAAGGGGAATCGGAGCTAATGAAAAACTGTTTTTT,-,few,TRBJ1-4,TRBV9
CASSLSLTLSGGVTDTQYF,TGTGCCAGCAGCTTAAGTTTAACCCTAAGTGGGGGGGTCACAGATACGCAGTATTTT,TRBD2,-,TRBJ2-3,TRBV11-3
CASSLKPLLPGGNEQFF,TGTGCCAGCAGTCTGAAACCACTTCTACCCGGGGGGAATGAGCAGTTCTTC,TRBD2,-,TRBJ2-1,TRBV6-6
CASSQIAGGDSGNTIYF,TGTGCCAGCAGCCAAATAGCTGGAGGGGACTCTGGAAACACCATATATTTT,-,-,TRBJ1-3,TRBV3-1/TRBV3-2
CSVDPHLGYTF,TGCAGCGTTGACCCGCACTTGGGCTACACCTTC,-,-,TRBJ1-2,TRBV29-1
CASSPRTGVYTEAFF,TGTGCCAGCAGCCCCAGGACAGGAGTTTACACTGAAGCTTTCTTT,TRBD1,-,TRBJ1-1,TRBV11-3
CASSYSGTGNAQYF,TGTGCCAGCAGTTACTCCGGGACAGGGAACGCACAGTACTTC,TRBD1,-,TRBJ2-7,TRBV6-5
CASSPTGTGDGNYGYTF,TGCGCCAGCAGCCCCACCGGGACAGGGGACGGCAACTATGGCTACACCTTC,TRBD1,-,TRBJ1-2,TRBV5-1